This T cell receptor (beta chain) was documented in a study of graft-versus-host responses after intestinal transplantation. A note on this clone: What it binds is unknown.

This CDR3 contains 16 residues. Germline CDR1 is SGDLS and CDR2 is YYNGEE. V was clipped by 1 base and J by 2 bases; unmatched bases: 5. Assay used: immunoSEQ multiplex PCR; TCRdb lists only in-frame clones, some missing. The repertoire includes approximately 80,000 clones, approximately 91% of them detected once, and roughly 0.32% sits in the top ten. The sequences come from unstimulated CD4+ T cells sorted from spleen or lymph node cells, collected before intestinal transplant. The V call is TRBV9, the J call TRBJ2-1, with 8 positions matching TRBD1. The sequence was collected from a human donor who received an intestinal transplant. The CDR3 DNA reads as TGTGCCAGCAGCGTAACGGGACAGGTTGCCTACAATGAGCAGTTCTTC. Protein product: CASSVTGQVAYNEQFF.